This T cell receptor beta chain was sequenced during a study of Ad26.COV2.S vaccination and SARS-CoV-2 variants. Study at large: Once, or twice with 56 days between doses, Ad26.COV2.S was given intramuscularly.

Using immunoSEQ multiplex PCR, the repertoire was profiled, and TCRdb retains in-frame clones only, with some absent. The sample consists of about 680,000 clones, around 92% of them appearing once. Trimming pared 0 bases from V and 6 bases from J, leaving 11 bases between. The CDR3 is made up of 14 amino acids. CDR1 is MNHEY, CDR2 SVGAGI, per germline. As to treatment: approximately 18 received Ad26.COV2.S at low or high dose, single or two shots; about 5 received placebo; per-sample allocation not given. Vaccine and placebo recipients were sampled on day 63 after the first injection. This sequence originates from a person between 18 and 59 years old who received the Ad26.COV2.S COVID-19 vaccine or a placebo. Sequences were derived from peripheral blood, sampled in a trial of Ad26.COV2.S vaccine versus placebo. The V and J genes are TRBV6-5 and TRBJ1-2; D not certain. CDR3 DNA sequence: TGTGCCAGCAGTTACTCGAAGGGAAAGAATGGCTACACCTTC. As protein: CASSYSKGKNGYTF.